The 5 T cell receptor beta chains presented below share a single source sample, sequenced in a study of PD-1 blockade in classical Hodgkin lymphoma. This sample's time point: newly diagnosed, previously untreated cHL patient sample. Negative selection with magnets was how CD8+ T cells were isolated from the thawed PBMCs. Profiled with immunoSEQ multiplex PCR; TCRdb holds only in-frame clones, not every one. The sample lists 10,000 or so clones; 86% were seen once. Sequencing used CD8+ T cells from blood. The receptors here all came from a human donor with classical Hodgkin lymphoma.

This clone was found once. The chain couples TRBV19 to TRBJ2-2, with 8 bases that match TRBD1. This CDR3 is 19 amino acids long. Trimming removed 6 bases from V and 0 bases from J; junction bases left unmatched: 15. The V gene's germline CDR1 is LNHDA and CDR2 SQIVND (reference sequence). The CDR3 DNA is TGTGCCAGTAGCTCGATCCGGGACAGGAGGACTCCGAACACCGGGGAGCTGTTTTTT. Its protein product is CASSSIRDRRTPNTGELFF.

CDR3 protein: CASSGPQGVEAFF. The CDR3 DNA reads TGTGCCAGCAGTGGACCTCAGGGGGTAGAAGCTTTCTTT. The chain has TRBV25-1 and TRBJ1-1, with TRBD1 identical over 7 bases. The CDR3 totals 13 residues. V lost 4 bases, J lost 8 bases, and 7 bases stayed unmatched. The V gene's germline CDR1 is MGHDK and CDR2 SYGVNS.

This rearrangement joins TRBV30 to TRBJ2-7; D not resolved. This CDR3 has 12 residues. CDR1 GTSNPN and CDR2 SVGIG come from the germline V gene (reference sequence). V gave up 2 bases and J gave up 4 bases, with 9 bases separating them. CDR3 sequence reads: CAWSPGSYEQYF. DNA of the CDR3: TGTGCCTGGAGTCCCGGTTCGTACGAGCAGTACTTC.

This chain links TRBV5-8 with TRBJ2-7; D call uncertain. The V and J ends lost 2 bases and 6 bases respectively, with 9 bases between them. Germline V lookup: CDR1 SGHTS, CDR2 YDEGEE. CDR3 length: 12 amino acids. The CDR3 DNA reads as TGTGCCAGCAGCTTTCGGCCCCCCGAGCAGTACTTC. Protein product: CASSFRPPEQYF.

CDR3 bases: TGTGCCACCAGCAGCCCCGCTAACTATGGCTACACCTTC. This translates into CATSSPANYGYTF. V and J are TRBV15 and TRBJ1-2; D is unresolved. There are 13 residues in the CDR3. Germline V gene data show CDR1 as LNHNV and CDR2 as YYDKDF (reference sequence). Trimming stripped 3 bases from V and 0 bases from J, with 5 bases between.